The 6 T cell receptor beta chains presented below share a single source sample, sequenced in a study of sequential checkpoint blockade in melanoma. TCRdb keeps only in-frame clones here, not all; method: immunoSEQ multiplex PCR. The top ten clones hold over 8% of a sample with some 6,200 clones, roughly 26% of them seen once. The treatment was: randomized to nivolumab then ipilimumab (arm A) or the reverse (arm B). Sequences were derived from tumor tissue (inferred from file names), sampled from a patient given nivolumab and ipilimumab in sequence. Source of these receptors: a human donor with melanoma.

V is TRBV5-1 and J is TRBJ1-5; D perhaps matches TRBD1 (6 bases). Germline CDR1 SGHRS, CDR2 YFSETQ. CDR3 length equals 15 residues. Trimming removed 4 bases at V and 3 bases at J, with 14 bases between. Written as DNA, the CDR3 is TGCGCCAGCAGCCCCGGACAGTCCGACAATCAGCCCCAGCATTTT. Protein product: CASSPGQSDNQPQHF.

By share, this clone ranks as medium-sized. V gene TRBV6-8 combines with J gene TRBJ1-1, with D perhaps matching TRBD1 (5 bases). The CDR3 covers 14 residues. Germline V CDR1 and CDR2: MNHGY, SAAAGT. V was clipped by 4 bases and J by 10 bases, with 19 bases between them. CDR3 in amino acids: CASSSQGRGKVAFF. CDR3 bases: TGTGCCAGCAGTTCCCAAGGGAGGGGCAAGGTAGCTTTCTTT.

This rearrangement joins TRBV19 to TRBJ1-5; D is unclear. V lost 0 bases and J lost 3, with 9 bases in between. This CDR3 has 15 residues. Germline V lookup: CDR1 LNHDA, CDR2 SQIVND (reference sequence). The CDR3 DNA reads as TGTGCCAGTAGTATAGATCTAAGGGACAATCAGCCCCAGCATTTT. Its translation is CASSIDLRDNQPQHF.

The chain links TRBV5-1 to TRBJ2-5; D might be TRBD1 or TRBD2, each matching 5 bases. Trimming left V 0 bases short and J 5 bases short, with 11 bases between. Germline V lookup: CDR1 SGHRS, CDR2 YFSETQ. CDR3 size: 14 residues. CDR3 DNA sequence: TGCGCCAGCAGCTTGGGAGGGGTTCGTGAGACCCAGTACTTC. The encoded protein is CASSLGGVRETQYF.

This clone has just a few counts. The chain links TRBV11-3 to TRBJ2-7, with TRBD2 matching 16 bases. The V gene end was trimmed by 5 bases and the J gene end by 0 bases; junction bases not matched to a gene: 7. The CDR3 has 18 amino acids. Germline V lookup: CDR1 SGHNT, CDR2 YENEEA. This chain's CDR3 is CASSMGLAGGTSSYEQYF. CDR3 DNA sequence: TGTGCCAGCAGCATGGGACTAGCGGGGGGGACGAGCTCCTACGAGCAGTACTTC.

This clone is medium-sized. This chain joins TRBV11-3 and TRBJ2-3, with TRBD1 as a possible D gene (6 bases). V shed 4 bases and J shed 2 bases, with 19 bases lying between them. Germline loops: CDR1 SGHNT, CDR2 YENEEA. CDR3 length equals 17 residues. CDR3 sequence (DNA): TGTGCCAGCAGCTGGAACGCCGGGACACATCTCACAGATACGCAGTATTTT. This translates into CASSWNAGTHLTDTQYF.